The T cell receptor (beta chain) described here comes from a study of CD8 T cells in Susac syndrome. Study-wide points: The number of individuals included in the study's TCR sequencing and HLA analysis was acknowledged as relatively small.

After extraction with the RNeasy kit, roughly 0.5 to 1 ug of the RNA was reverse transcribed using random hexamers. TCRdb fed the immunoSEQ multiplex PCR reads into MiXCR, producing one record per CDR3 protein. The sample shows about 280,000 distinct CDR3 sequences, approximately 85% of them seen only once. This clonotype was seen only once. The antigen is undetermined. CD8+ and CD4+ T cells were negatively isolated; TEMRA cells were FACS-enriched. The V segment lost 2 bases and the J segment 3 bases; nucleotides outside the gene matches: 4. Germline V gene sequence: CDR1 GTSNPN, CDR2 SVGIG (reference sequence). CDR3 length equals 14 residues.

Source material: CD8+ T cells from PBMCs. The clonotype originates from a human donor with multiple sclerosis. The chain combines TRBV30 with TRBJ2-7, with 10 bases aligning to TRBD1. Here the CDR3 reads CAWSFGQGDYEQYF. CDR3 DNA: TGTGCCTGGAGTTTTGGACAGGGGGACTACGAGCAGTACTTC. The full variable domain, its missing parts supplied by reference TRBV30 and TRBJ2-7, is SQTIHQWPATLVQPVGSPLSLECTVEGTSNPNLYWYRQAAGRGLQLLFYSVGIGQISSEVPQNLSASRPQDRQFILSSKKLLLSDSGFYLCAWSFGQGDYEQYFGPGTRLTVT.